The clone carrying this T cell receptor (beta chain) was observed a few times. Its antigen is undetermined. CDR3 length equals 13 residues. The entry originates in a study of blood T cells in healthy people across ages. The authors ran a second PCR of about 7 to 12 cycles using a sample-barcoded 5' primer and a J-beta primer mix. TCRdb fed the 5' RACE reads into MiXCR, producing one record per CDR3 protein. The table shows about 970,000 distinct CDR3 sequences, with roughly 51% occurring only once. Points from the study as a whole: Nothing was known about donor CMV status, and this possibly confounded expanded clonotype changes.

The J gene is TRBJ2-5, the V gene TRBV12-3 or TRBV12-4, with TRBD1 as a possible D gene (6 bases). The J call may be mistaken, given a closer DNA end match to TRBJ2-7. The clonotype comes from a woman in her sixties or seventies in good health. The sequenced sample consisted of blood. CDR3 sequence reads: CASSVTGAYEQYF. The CDR3 DNA reads TGTGCCAGCAGTGTGACAGGCGCCTACGAGCAGTACTTC.